The T cell receptor (beta chain) under discussion was sequenced for a study of T cells in localized non-small cell lung cancer. Study observations and caveats: Higher blood T cell density tracked longer overall survival. Adjacent uninvolved lung tissue had the highest T cell clonality, exceeding tumor. Adjacent lung was found to contain a median approximately 60 of the top 100 tumor clones. The study sequenced only one region of the tumor. As a result, intratumor heterogeneity could not be excluded and remains possible.

The repertoire was sequenced with immunoSEQ multiplex PCR; TCRdb's copy has only in-frame clones and lacks some. Counted here are 900 to 1,000 clones, about 20% occurring once; the ten biggest clones make up approximately 9%. By sample share, this clone is medium-sized. Its antigen is not known. The sequence was collected from a male donor older than 55 with stage II squamous cell lung carcinoma. The source material was normal lung tissue next to the tumor, sampled before any cancer treatment.

The CDR3 bases are TGTGCCAGCAGTCCCGGACCGGGTTACTCTGGAAACACCATATATTTT. Amino acid sequence: CASSPGPGYSGNTIYF. The chain has TRBV11-3 and TRBJ1-3, with unresolved D. Trimming left V 6 bases short and J 0 bases short, with 15 bases between. This CDR3 contains 16 residues. Germline CDR1 is SGHNT and CDR2 is YENEEA.